This T cell receptor (beta chain) was recovered during a study of cytomegalovirus exposure and HLA in healthy donors (dated by TCRdb to 2016 to 2017). Broadly, across the study: In an earlier analysis of approximately 640 of the donors, under 300 Gb of sequence data and 117 million unique TCR beta sequences from 180 million or so T cells were reported. Approximately 300 gigabases of sequencing data and approximately 92 million unique TCR sequences made up an early release that covered about 640 HLA-typed donors. Among the approximately 400 genotyped donors, roughly 80% belonged to the genetic ancestry cluster associated with self-reported Caucasian donors. The study was designed to test whether signatures of past pathogen exposure could be identified by cataloging public T cell receptors. The study profiled the T cell repertoires of more than 500 subjects by immunosequencing and related them to cytomegalovirus serostatus. In addition to the first cohort of several hundred subjects, a separate validation cohort of some 120 different subjects was used. To predict cytomegalovirus infection status, the study brought together high-throughput TCR immunosequencing, statistical association of individual TCRs with disease status, and machine learning. A later analysis re-examined previously published TCR beta repertoires from 500 to 700 donors and added high-resolution HLA genotyping to investigate patterns of TCR occurrence. Rather than using new phenotypic data, the later analysis identified candidate immune exposures from TCR beta sequences and from how often those sequences occurred across donors. To decide whether each TCR beta V gene segment behaved as functional or pseudogenic, an earlier analysis of some 580 of the donors relied on high-throughput TCR beta sequencing. Donor age, sex, ethnicity and CMV serostatus were collected together with the repertoire data. A later genetic analysis used genome-wide SNP genotypes for about three fifths of the roughly 700 donors, treating that subset as a discovery cohort. Every repertoire in the discovery cohort had been generated on one and the same sequencing platform. HLA typing covered class I and class II loci at four-digit resolution. The number of typed donors differed by locus: roughly 629-630 for A, B, C, DRB1 and DQB1; some 540 for DQA1; approximately 610 for DPA1; and 450 to 480 for DPB1. Four to six DR-DQ haplotypes were handled as single units for association and clustering because linkage in the cohort was strong. Across some 400 genotyped donors of the cohort, an average of roughly 200,000 unique TCR beta nucleotide sequences per donor were sequenced, and roughly a sixth of those sequences were non-productive. Points the paper makes about the study in general: Compared with equally common non-associated chains, HLA-associated TCR beta chains in a later analysis were more clonally expanded and had lower generation probabilities. A later analysis found that most CMV-associated TCR beta chains appeared HLA-restricted, with HLA associations seemingly driven largely by CMV exposure. The authors suggested that the approach could potentially be generalized to other disease states and immunological phenotypes. Linkage disequilibrium might explain the correlated functional status among segregating V segments, but an unknown experimental factor could not be ruled out. A total of fewer than 200 TCR beta chains were listed by the study as associated with cytomegalovirus. Sequencing depth was assumed to be roughly uniform across donors in the presence/absence analyses, though that assumption may not hold. The only immune exposure information available for the cohort was CMV serostatus. A group of highly shared sequence variants was considered likely to be a technical artifact of the sequencing pipeline. A later genetic analysis associated a missense DCLRE1C variant with V-gene and J-gene trimming of TCR beta chains, and an independent cohort replicated the association. A later analysis found that TCR association rates varied across HLA loci, with DRB1 alleles showing the most associated TCRs and HLA-C alleles the fewest. In a later analysis, about 16,000 TCR beta sequences were associated with specific HLA alleles at a false discovery rate of 0.05. Most TCR sequences were observed very rarely across donors, whereas some public TCRs were present in many individuals. The cohort was sequenced for TCR beta chains only, and without alpha or paired-chain data the features that could be detected were limited. About 17 rarely observed V segments, including chromosome 9 orphons, were excluded from the earlier analysis of some 590 of the donors because counts were too low. In a later genetic analysis, fewer N-insertions in productive TCRs were reported among donors in an Asian-associated ancestry cluster than the roughly 640-donor mean. Because HLA typing was unavailable for some donors at each locus, only the typed subset was used in association tests. According to a later analysis, parvovirus B19, influenza, CMV and Epstein-Barr virus appeared linked to several top co-occurrence clusters. A further reported finding was that TCR beta sequences accurately predicted the HLA-A and HLA-B alleles for most subjects in the first cohort. In both the original and validation cohorts, the classifier was reported to diagnose cytomegalovirus status with high specificity and sensitivity. A few of the identified cytomegalovirus-associated TCR beta chains were confirmed in vitro to be specific for cytomegalovirus antigens. Broadly in line with IMGT annotations, most TCR beta V segments showed up in productive rearrangements about 87% or about 30% of the time in an earlier analysis of several hundred of the donors. Assigning TCR associations to individual alleles was difficult when HLA alleles, especially DR and DQ, strongly co-occurred.

At least ten counts were recorded for this clone. Its antigen is unknown. No base quality information exists; no much larger clone differs at one position. In total, over 600 healthy bone marrow donors made up the cohort. All cohort members were sampled while nominally healthy, although unrecorded immune exposures were likely present. The donor tested CMV seronegative, placing the donor among the roughly 400 seronegative members of the cohort. A peripheral blood sample was collected from each donor, and TCR beta sequencing was performed on peripheral blood mononuclear cells. The Qiagen DNeasy Blood Extraction Kit was used to extract genomic DNA from the blood cell samples. The library was obtained by the immunoSEQ multiplex PCR assay. For the multiplex PCR, a mixture combining 60 forward primers for TCR Vbeta segments and 13 reverse primers for TCR Jbeta segments was used. A multiplex PCR assay on genomic DNA amplified the CDR3 region of rearranged TCR beta genes. The Illumina HiSeq System was used to sequence the amplified TCR beta libraries as 87-base-pair reads. As for the original processing: In a later analysis, around 80 million unique TCR beta chains were counted across the 500 to 850 repertoires, and roughly 11 million of these chains were shared by at least two donors. Raw reads were error-corrected and collapsed into unique sequences with a nearest-neighbor algorithm that merged closely related sequences to remove PCR and sequencing errors. V, D and J gene segments were assigned by aligning CDR3 sequences to IMGT reference sequences. Each retained sequence needed at least a six-nucleotide match to both a V gene segment and a J gene segment. Rearrangements were called productive when the CDR3 lacked stop codons and stayed in frame with V and J; all others were non-productive. Following IMGT convention, CDR3 was defined as the stretch from the second conserved V-encoded cysteine to the conserved J-encoded phenylalanine. The earlier analysis of about 620 of the donors excluded sequences that lacked an unambiguous match to a single V gene segment. In an earlier analysis of 587 of the donors, a V segment was called functional when productive rearrangements were above 56.7%, and segregating when the standard deviation between donors exceeded 5%. A statistical classification framework was built to diagnose cytomegalovirus status from the catalog of TCR beta chain sequences. In a later analysis, TCR nucleotide sequences were compared against IMGT/GENE-DB human TR gene sequences so that V and J genes could be assigned. A later analysis assigned CDR3 sequences and most-parsimonious VDJ recombination scenarios with the TCRdist pipeline. A later analysis defined each TCR beta chain by its CDR3 amino acid sequence plus V-gene family, and excluded reads lacking a unique V-gene family. In a later analysis, around 650 highly shared, low-generation-probability nucleotide sequences were removed to address suspected cross-contamination and a sequencing artifact. In a later analysis, a clonal expansion index for each public chain was calculated from normalized within-repertoire ranks of inferred template counts. Generation probabilities in a later analysis came from a VDJ recombination model fitted to out-of-frame rearrangements, and those results were checked against IGoR. In a later analysis, TCR-TCR, TCR-HLA and TCR-CMV co-occurrence was scored with hypergeometric tests, and a repertoire-size bias correction was applied to TCR pairs. In a later analysis, false discovery rates were estimated by permuting HLA or CMV assignments 20 times. In a later analysis, co-occurring TCRs were grouped using DBSCAN, and TCRdist sequence similarity was added for clustering within HLA-allele-positive subsets. Co-occurrence clustering excluded repertoires with fewer than 30,000 or more than 120,000 public chains, plus five with anomalous nucleotide sharing. Here the immuneACCESS table is served through TCRdb, limited to in-frame sequences with V and J called. Missing clones are a known gap in these copies; in checked studies unresolved V genes cover under half, and the rest lacks a known reason. Clone size and the V and J calls come from that table; the DNA yielded D and trimming. The sample yields over 150,000 clones; around 72% were counted once. The ten largest account for approximately 1.5% of the sample.

The sequence was collected from a man in his fifties or sixties in good health and CMV-seronegative. Sequencing used PBMCs.

The sequence in DNA is TGTGCCAGCAGCTCCTACAGGGCCCGTAATGAAAAACTGTTTTTT. Translated, it gives CASSSYRARNEKLFF. The sequence is built from TRBV7-2 and TRBJ1-4; 6 matching bases give a weak D call of TRBD1. The CDR1 and CDR2 encoded by the germline V gene are SGHTA and FQGNSA. The junction shows trimming of 4 bases on V and 4 bases on J, plus 13 bases between the germline ends. CDR3 length: 15 amino acids, cysteine to phenylalanine. Only the CDR3 portion is preserved as DNA: 45 bases, with reading frame beginning at the first base.